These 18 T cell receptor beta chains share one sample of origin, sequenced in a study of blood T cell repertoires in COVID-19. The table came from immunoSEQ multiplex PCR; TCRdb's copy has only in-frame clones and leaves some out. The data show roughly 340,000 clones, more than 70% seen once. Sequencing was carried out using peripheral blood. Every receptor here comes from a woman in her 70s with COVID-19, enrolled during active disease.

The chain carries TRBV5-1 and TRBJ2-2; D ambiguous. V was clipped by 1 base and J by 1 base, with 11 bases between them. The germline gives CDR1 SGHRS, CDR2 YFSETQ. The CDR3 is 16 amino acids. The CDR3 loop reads CASSLSESRNTGELFF. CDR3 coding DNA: TGCGCCAGCAGCTTGTCAGAAAGTCGGAACACCGGGGAGCTGTTTTTT. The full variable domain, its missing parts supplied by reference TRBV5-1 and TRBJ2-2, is KAGVTQTPRYLIKTRGQQVTLSCSPISGHRSVSWYQQTPGQGLQFLFEYFSETQRNKGNFPGRFSGRQFSNSRSEMNVSTLELGDSALYLCASSLSESRNTGELFFGEGSRLTVL.

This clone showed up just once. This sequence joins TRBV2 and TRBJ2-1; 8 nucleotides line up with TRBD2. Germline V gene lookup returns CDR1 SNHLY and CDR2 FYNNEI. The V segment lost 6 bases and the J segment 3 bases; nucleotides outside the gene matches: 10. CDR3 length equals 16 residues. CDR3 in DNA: TGTGCCAGCAGCCCCTGGGGTAGCGGGGTCTACAATGAGCAGTTCTTC. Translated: CASSPWGSGVYNEQFF.

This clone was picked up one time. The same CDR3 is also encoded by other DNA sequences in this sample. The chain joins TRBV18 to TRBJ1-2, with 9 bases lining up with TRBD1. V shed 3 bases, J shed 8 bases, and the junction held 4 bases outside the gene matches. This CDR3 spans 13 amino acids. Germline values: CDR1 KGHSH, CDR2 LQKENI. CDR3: CASSPRQGEGYTF. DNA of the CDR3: TGTGCCAGCTCACCCCGACAGGGGGAGGGCTACACCTTC. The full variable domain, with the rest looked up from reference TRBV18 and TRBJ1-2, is NAGVMQNPRHLVRRRGQEARLRCSPMKGHSHVYWYRQLPEEGLKFMVYLQKENIIDESGMPKERFSAEFPKEGPSILRIQQVVRGDSAAYFCASSPRQGEGYTFGSGTRLTVV.

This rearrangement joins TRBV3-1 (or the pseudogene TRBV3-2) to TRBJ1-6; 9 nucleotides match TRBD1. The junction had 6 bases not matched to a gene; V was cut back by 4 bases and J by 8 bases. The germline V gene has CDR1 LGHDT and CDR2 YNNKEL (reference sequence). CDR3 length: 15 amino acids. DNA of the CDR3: TGTGCCAGCAGCCGCACAGGGGGCATAGATTCACCCCTCCACTTT. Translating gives CASSRTGGIDSPLHF.

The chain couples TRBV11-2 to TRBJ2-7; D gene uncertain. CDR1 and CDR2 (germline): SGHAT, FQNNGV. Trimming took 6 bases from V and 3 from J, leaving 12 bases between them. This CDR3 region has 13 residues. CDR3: CASSPLFVYEQYF. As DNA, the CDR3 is TGTGCCAGCAGTCCCCTATTTGTCTACGAGCAGTACTTC.

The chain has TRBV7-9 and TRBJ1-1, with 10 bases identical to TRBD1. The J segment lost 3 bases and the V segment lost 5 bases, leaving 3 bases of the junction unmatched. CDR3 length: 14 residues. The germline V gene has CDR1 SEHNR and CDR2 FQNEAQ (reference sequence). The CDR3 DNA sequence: TGTGCCAGCAGCAACGGACAGGGGGACACTGAAGCTTTCTTT. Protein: CASSNGQGDTEAFF.

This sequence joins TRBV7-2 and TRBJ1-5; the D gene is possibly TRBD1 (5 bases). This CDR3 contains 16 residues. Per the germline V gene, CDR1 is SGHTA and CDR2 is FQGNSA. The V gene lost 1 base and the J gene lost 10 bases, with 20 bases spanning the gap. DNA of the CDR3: TGTGCCAGCAGCTTAGGTACCGGGACCGGCGGGGGACCCCAGCATTTT. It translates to CASSLGTGTGGGPQHF.

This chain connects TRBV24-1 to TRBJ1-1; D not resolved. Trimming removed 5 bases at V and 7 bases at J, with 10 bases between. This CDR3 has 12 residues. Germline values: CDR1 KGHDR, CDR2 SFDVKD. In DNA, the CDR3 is TGTGCCACCAGTGCGGGGAGCGGTGAAGCTTTCTTT. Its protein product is CATSAGSGEAFF.

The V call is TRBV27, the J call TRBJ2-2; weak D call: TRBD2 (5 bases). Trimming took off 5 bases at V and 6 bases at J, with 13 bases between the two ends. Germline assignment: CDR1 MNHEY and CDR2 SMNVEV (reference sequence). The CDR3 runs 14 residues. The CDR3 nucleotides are TGTGCCAGCAGTCCCGGCCAGGAGGCCGGGGAGCTGTTTTTT. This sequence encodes CASSPGQEAGELFF.

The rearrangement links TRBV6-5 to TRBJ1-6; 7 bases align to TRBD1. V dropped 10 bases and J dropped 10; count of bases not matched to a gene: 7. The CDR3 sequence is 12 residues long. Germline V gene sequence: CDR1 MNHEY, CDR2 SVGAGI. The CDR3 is CATDRVRSPLHF. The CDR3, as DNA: TGTGCCACCGACAGGGTGCGGTCACCCCTCCACTTT.

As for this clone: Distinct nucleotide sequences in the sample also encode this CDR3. The CDR3 protein is CASSLGGADYGYTF. The CDR3 DNA is TGTGCCAGCAGTTTAGGGGGGGCTGACTATGGCTACACCTTC. This chain links TRBV27 with TRBJ1-2, with a weak D call TRBD1 (6 bases). Germline V gene lookup returns CDR1 MNHEY and CDR2 SMNVEV (reference sequence). The germline V and J ends were trimmed by 2 bases and 3 bases, with 10 bases remaining between them. The CDR3 totals 14 residues.

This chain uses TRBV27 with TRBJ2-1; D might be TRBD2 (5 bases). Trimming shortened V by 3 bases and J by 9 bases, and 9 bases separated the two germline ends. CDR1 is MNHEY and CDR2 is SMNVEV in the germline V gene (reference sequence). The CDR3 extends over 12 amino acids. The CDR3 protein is CASSLAAGEQFF. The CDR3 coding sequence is TGTGCCAGCAGTTTGGCGGCGGGTGAGCAGTTCTTC.

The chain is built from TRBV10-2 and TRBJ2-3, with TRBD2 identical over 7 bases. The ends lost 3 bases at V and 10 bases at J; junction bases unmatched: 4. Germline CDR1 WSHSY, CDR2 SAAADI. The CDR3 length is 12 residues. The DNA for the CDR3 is TGCGCCAGCAGTGATACGCGGGGGTCGCAGTATTTT. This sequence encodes CASSDTRGSQYF.

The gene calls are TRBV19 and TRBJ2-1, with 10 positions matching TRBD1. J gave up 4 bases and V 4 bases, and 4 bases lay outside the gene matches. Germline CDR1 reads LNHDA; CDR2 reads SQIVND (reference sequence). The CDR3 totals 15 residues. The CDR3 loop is CASSTPGQGYNEQFF. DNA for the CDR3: TGTGCCAGTAGTACCCCGGGACAGGGGTACAATGAGCAGTTCTTC.

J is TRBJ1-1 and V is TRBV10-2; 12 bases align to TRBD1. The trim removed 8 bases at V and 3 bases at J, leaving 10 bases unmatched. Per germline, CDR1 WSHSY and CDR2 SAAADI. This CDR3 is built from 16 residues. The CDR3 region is CASYTGTGGSDTEAFF. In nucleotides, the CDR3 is TGCGCCAGCTATACCGGGACAGGGGGCAGTGACACTGAAGCTTTCTTT.

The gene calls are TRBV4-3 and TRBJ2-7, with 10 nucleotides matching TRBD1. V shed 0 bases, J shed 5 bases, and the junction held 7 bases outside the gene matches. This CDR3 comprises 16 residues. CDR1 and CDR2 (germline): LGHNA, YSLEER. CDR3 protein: CASSQEWDRGIDEQYF. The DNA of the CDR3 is TGCGCCAGCAGCCAAGAATGGGACAGGGGTATCGACGAGCAGTACTTC.

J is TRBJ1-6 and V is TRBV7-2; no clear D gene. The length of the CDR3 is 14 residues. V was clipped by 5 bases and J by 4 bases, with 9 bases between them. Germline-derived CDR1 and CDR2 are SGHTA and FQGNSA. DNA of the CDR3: TGTGCCAGCAGCACAGATCTTTATAATTCACCCCTCCACTTT. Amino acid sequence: CASSTDLYNSPLHF.

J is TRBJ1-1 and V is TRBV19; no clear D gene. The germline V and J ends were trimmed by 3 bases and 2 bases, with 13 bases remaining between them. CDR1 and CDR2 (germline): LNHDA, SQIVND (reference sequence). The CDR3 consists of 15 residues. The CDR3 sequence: CASSIRRDINTEAFF. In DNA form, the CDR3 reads TGTGCCAGTAGTATTCGGAGGGATATAAACACTGAAGCTTTCTTT.